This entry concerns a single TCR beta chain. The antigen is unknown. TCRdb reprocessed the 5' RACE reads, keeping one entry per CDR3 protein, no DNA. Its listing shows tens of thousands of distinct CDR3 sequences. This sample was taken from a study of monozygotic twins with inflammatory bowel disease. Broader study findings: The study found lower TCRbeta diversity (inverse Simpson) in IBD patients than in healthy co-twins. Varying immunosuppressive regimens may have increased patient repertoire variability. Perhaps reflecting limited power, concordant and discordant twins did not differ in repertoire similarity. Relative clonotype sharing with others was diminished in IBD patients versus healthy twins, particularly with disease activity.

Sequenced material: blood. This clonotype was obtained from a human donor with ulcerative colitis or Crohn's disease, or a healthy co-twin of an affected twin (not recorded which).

CDR3 region: CASSAYQGTTGNTIYF. The chain is built from TRBV6-1 and TRBJ1-3; lacking DNA, the TRBD1 call made by TCRdb goes unchecked. This CDR3 comprises 16 residues. The germline V gene encodes CDR1 MNHNS and CDR2 SASEGT.